This is a list of T cell receptor beta chains from one sample in a study of OX40 agonist ivuxolimab in advanced cancers. Sequencing was performed with immunoSEQ multiplex PCR; in TCRdb, only in-frame clones are kept and a portion is missing. The sample has about 45,000 clones, 70% to 90% seen once. The source material was CD4+ or CD8+ T cells sorted from blood, sampled in a trial of the OX40 agonist ivuxolimab. The receptors shown here come from an adult with an advanced solid tumor such as melanoma, head and neck, liver or kidney cancer. CDR3s include the opening cysteine and the closing phenylalanine or tryptophan. Each record gives: J gene, V gene, clone size, D gene, CDR3 length, CDR3 protein, CDR3 DNA. A D gene is named only where the DNA matches it firmly. The size field is filled for only some rows; it gives once, few, many or a size class.

TRBJ1-6	TRBV7-8	.	.	12	CASSLSRSPLHF	TGTGCCAGCAGCTTAAGTCGATCACCCCTCCACTTT
TRBJ1-5	TRBV18	.	.	21	CASSPNNNEQRRYYSNQPQHF	TGTGCCAGCTCACCTAATAATAATGAACAGCGGAGATACTATAGCAATCAGCCCCAGCATTTT
TRBJ1-1	TRBV4-1	.	.	15	CASSQRTHRDPEAFF	TGCGCCAGCAGCCAACGAACCCACAGGGACCCCGAAGCTTTCTTT
TRBJ2-3	TRBV4-1	.	.	16	CASSQGNRWGTDTQYF	TGCGCCAGCAGCCAAGGTAACAGATGGGGCACAGATACGCAGTATTTT
TRBJ1-1	TRBV5-5	.	.	15	CASSPRRVLDTEAFF	TGTGCCAGCAGCCCCCGCAGGGTGTTGGACACTGAAGCTTTCTTT
TRBJ2-1	TRBV5-4	.	TRBD2	15	CASSLGVAGFGEQFF	TGTGCCAGCAGCTTGGGGGTAGCGGGATTCGGTGAGCAGTTCTTC
TRBJ2-3	TRBV11-2	once	.	14	CASSPPRGRDTQYF	TGTGCCAGCAGCCCCCCTAGGGGTAGAGATACGCAGTATTTT
TRBJ1-1	TRBV7-9	.	.	15	CASSPREEMNTEAFF	TGTGCCAGCAGCCCTCGGGAAGAAATGAACACTGAAGCTTTCTTT
TRBJ2-1	TRBV10-3	.	.	13	CAISLTQSNEQFF	TGTGCCATCAGCCTGACTCAGAGCAATGAGCAGTTCTTC
TRBJ2-1	TRBV10-3	.	.	13	CAISEEVRREQFF	TGTGCCATCAGTGAGGAGGTGCGGCGCGAGCAGTTCTTC
TRBJ1-1	TRBV10-3	once	.	15	CAISLVREVETEAFF	TGTGCCATCAGTCTGGTTAGGGAAGTGGAGACTGAAGCTTTCTTT
TRBJ2-7	TRBV28	.	TRBD2	15	CASSLGLAVTYEQYF	TGTGCCAGCAGTTTAGGACTAGCCGTGACCTACGAGCAGTACTTC
TRBJ2-6	TRBV13	.	TRBD1	14	CASSLGGQINVLTF	TGTGCCAGCAGCCTAGGGGGACAGATCAACGTCCTGACTTTC
TRBJ2-5	TRBV7-8	.	.	15	CASSFFGGRAETQYF	TGTGCCAGCAGCTTTTTCGGCGGTCGAGCGGAGACCCAGTACTTC
TRBJ2-2	TRBV5-1	.	TRBD1	16	CASSPGRGGSSGELFF	TGCGCCAGCAGCCCAGGCAGAGGGGGCTCGAGCGGGGAGCTGTTTTTT
TRBJ2-1	TRBV19	.	TRBD2	15	CASSIRDYGNNEQFF	TGTGCCAGTAGTATCCGGGACTACGGAAACAATGAGCAGTTCTTC
TRBJ2-5	TRBV7-9	.	TRBD2	16	CASRLSSGGFQETQYF	TGTGCCAGCAGGTTATCTAGCGGGGGGTTTCAAGAGACCCAGTACTTC
TRBJ2-7	TRBV6-5	.	.	13	CASSYGRTYEQYF	TGTGCCAGCAGTTACGGCAGAACCTACGAGCAGTACTTC
TRBJ2-7	TRBV10-3	.	.	13	CAISEAVTYEQYF	TGTGCCATCAGTGAAGCGGTCACCTACGAGCAGTACTTC
TRBJ2-3	TRBV7-9	once	.	15	CASSYGRGATDTQYF	TGTGCCAGCAGCTATGGACGTGGAGCGACAGATACGCAGTATTTT
TRBJ2-3	TRBV7-2	.	.	15	CASSLAHGGTDTQYF	TGTGCCAGCAGCTTAGCGCACGGGGGCACAGATACGCAGTATTTT
TRBJ2-7	TRBV5-6	.	TRBD1	15	CASSPSGTGGHEQYF	TGTGCCAGCAGCCCTTCCGGGACAGGGGGCCACGAGCAGTACTTC
TRBJ1-5	TRBV7-9	few	.	14	CASSGQETHQPQHF	TGTGCCAGCAGCGGGCAGGAGACCCATCAGCCCCAGCATTTT
TRBJ2-7	TRBV13	.	.	11	CASSLSYEQYF	TGTGCCAGCAGCCTATCTTACGAGCAGTACTTC
TRBJ2-5	TRBV27	.	.	14	CASSLYNPRETQYF	TGTGCCAGCAGTTTATATAATCCGAGGGAGACCCAGTACTTC
TRBJ2-5	TRBV10-2	.	.	15	CASSEERRFQETQYF	TGCGCCAGCAGTGAGGAAAGACGATTCCAAGAGACCCAGTACTTC
TRBJ2-5	TRBV6-6	.	.	15	CASGKLGIFQETQYF	TGTGCCAGCGGAAAACTCGGGATTTTTCAAGAGACCCAGTACTTC
TRBJ2-1	TRBV30	.	.	10	CAFQYNEQFF	TGTGCCTTTCAATACAATGAGCAGTTCTTC
TRBJ2-3	TRBV6-1	.	TRBD2	15	CASPTDRTSGDTQYF	TGTGCCAGCCCGACCGATCGGACTAGTGGGGATACGCAGTATTTT
TRBJ2-7	TRBV7-9	.	TRBD2	16	CASSQAVGLAGHEQYF	TGTGCCAGCAGCCAAGCGGTGGGACTAGCGGGCCACGAGCAGTACTTC
TRBJ1-1	TRBV5-4	.	.	13	CASSLGRNTEAFF	TGTGCCAGCAGCTTGGGGAGGAACACTGAAGCTTTCTTT
TRBJ2-2	TRBV12-5	.	.	12	CASGKNTGELFF	TGTGCTAGTGGAAAGAACACCGGAGAGCTGTTTTTT
TRBJ2-1	TRBV27	.	TRBD1	12	CASSLGQDEQFF	TGTGCCAGCAGTTTGGGACAGGATGAGCAGTTCTTC
TRBJ1-2	TRBV12-5	few	.	15	CASGAPGPEFYGYTF	TGTGCTAGTGGTGCACCGGGCCCCGAATTCTATGGCTACACCTTC
TRBJ1-1	TRBV5-4	.	.	15	CASSFYRELNTEAFF	TGTGCCAGCAGCTTTTACAGGGAGTTGAACACTGAAGCTTTCTTT
TRBJ2-1	TRBV5-6	.	TRBD2	16	CASSHGGGGAYNEQFF	TGTGCCAGCAGCCACGGAGGCGGGGGAGCTTACAATGAGCAGTTCTTC
TRBJ2-1	TRBV9	.	.	12	CASSVAKNEQFF	TGTGCCAGCAGCGTAGCCAAAAATGAGCAGTTCTTC
TRBJ1-1	TRBV28	.	.	14	CASSTRQMNTEAFF	TGTGCCAGCAGTACTCGACAGATGAACACTGAAGCTTTCTTT
TRBJ2-2	TRBV7-9	few	.	12	CASSSAGWELFF	TGTGCCAGCAGCTCTGCCGGCTGGGAGCTGTTTTTT
TRBJ2-1	TRBV10-3	.	TRBD2	17	CAIRAPPGLAGNNEQFF	TGTGCCATTCGGGCCCCCCCCGGGCTAGCGGGAAACAATGAGCAGTTCTTC
TRBJ2-3	TRBV2	.	TRBD2	16	CASSASRGGRADTQYF	TGTGCCAGCAGTGCCTCAAGGGGCGGGAGGGCAGATACGCAGTATTTT
TRBJ2-5	TRBV7-7	.	TRBD1	15	CASSQDRALQETQYF	TGTGCCAGCAGCCAGGACAGGGCTCTCCAAGAGACCCAGTACTTC
TRBJ1-6	TRBV27	.	.	13	CASSWGPNSPLHF	TGTGCCAGCAGTTGGGGGCCCAATTCACCCCTCCACTTT